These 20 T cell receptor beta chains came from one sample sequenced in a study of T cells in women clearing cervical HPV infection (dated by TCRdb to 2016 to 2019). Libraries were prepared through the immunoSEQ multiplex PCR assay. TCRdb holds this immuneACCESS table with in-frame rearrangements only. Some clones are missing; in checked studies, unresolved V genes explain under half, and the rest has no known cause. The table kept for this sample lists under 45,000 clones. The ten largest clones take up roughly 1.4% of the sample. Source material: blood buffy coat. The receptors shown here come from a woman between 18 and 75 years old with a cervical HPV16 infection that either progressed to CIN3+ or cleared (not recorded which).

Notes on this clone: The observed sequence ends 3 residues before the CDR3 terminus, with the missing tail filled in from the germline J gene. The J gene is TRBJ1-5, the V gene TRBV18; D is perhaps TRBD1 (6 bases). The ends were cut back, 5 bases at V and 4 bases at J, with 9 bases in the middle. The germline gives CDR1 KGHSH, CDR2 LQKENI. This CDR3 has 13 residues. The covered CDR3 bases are TGTGCCAGCTCATCAACAGGGAATCAGCCC. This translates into CASSSTGNQP. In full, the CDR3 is CASSSTGNQPQHF.

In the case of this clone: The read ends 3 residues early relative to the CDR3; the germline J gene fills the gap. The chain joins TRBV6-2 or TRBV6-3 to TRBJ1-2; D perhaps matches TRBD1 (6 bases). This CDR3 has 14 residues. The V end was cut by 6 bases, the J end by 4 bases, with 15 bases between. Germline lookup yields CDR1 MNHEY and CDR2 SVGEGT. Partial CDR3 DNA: TGTGCCAGCAGAACGGGGGGGCTTGGCTATGGC. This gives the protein CASRTGGLGYG. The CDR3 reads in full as CASRTGGLGYGYTF.

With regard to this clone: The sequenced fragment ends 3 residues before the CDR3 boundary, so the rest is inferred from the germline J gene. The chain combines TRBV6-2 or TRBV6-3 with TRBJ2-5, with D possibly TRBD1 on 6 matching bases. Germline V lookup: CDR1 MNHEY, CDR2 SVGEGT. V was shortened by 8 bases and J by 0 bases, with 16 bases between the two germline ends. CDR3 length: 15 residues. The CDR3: CASRKTGRYQETQYF. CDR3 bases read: TGTGCCAGCCGTAAGACAGGACGGTACCAAGAGACC.

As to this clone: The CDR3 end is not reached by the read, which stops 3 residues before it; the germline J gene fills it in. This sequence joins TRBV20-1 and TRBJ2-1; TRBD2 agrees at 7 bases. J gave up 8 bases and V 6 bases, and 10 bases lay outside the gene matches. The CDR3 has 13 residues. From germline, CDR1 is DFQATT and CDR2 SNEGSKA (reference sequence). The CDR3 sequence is CSAHGLDWDEQFF. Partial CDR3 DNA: TGCAGTGCCCATGGACTAGATTGGGATGAG.

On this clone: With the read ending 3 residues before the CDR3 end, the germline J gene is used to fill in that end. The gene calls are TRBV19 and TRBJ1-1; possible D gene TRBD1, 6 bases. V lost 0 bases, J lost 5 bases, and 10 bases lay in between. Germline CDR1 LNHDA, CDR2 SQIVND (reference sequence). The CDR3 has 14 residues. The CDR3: CASSIDRGGTEAFF. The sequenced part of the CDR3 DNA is TGTGCCAGTAGTATAGACAGGGGTGGAACTGAA.

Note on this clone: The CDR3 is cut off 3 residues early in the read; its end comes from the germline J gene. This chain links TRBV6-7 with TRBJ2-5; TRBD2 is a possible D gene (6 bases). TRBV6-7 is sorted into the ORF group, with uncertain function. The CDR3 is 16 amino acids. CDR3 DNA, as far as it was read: TGTGCCAGCAGTCCGGGGGTCCAGTCTAGCACAGATACC. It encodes CASSPGVQSSTDT. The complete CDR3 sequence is CASSPGVQSSTDTQYF.

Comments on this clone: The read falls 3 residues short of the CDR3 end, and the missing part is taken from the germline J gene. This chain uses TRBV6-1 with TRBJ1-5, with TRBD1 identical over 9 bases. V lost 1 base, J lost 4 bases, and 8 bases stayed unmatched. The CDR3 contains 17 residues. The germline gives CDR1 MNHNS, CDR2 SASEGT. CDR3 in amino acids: CASSEGAGQGSNQPQHF. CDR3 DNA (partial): TGTGCCAGCAGTGAAGGAGCTGGACAGGGGTCTAATCAGCCC.

CDR3 protein: CSARHGGIGGGETQYF. The CDR3 bases that were read are TGCAGTGCTAGACATGGGGGAATTGGAGGGGGAGAGACC. The chain combines TRBV20-1 with TRBJ2-5; D tentatively fits TRBD1 or TRBD2 (6 bases each). The DNA ends 3 residues before the CDR3 does, and the rest of the CDR3 is filled in from the germline J gene. Per the germline V gene, CDR1 is DFQATT and CDR2 is SNEGSKA (reference sequence). The CDR3 loop spans 16 amino acids. V shed 2 bases and J shed 4 bases, with 20 bases lying between them.

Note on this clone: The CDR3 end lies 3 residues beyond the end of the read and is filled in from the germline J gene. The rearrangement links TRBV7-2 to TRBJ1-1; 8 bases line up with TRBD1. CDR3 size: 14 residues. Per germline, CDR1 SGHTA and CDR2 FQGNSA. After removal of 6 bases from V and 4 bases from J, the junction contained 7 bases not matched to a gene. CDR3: CASSRIRGPTEAFF. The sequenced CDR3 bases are TGTGCCAGCAGTAGAATCAGGGGGCCCACTGAA.

The sequenced CDR3 bases are TGTGCCAGCACCCTCCTTGGGCAGGGGAAGACC. Translation: CASTLLGQGKT. The complete CDR3 reads CASTLLGQGKTQYF. The chain recombines TRBV12-3 or TRBV12-4 with TRBJ2-5; TRBD1 might be the D (6 bases). The CDR3 is cut off 3 residues early in the read; its end comes from the germline J gene. The CDR3 is 14 amino acids. Deletions cut 7 bases from V and 6 bases from J, with 18 bases between.

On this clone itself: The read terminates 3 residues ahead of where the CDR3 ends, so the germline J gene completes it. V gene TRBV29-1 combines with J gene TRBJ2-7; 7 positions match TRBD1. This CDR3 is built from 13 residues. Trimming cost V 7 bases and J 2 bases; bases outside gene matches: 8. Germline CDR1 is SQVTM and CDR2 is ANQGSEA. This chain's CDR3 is CSAKTGNPYEQYF. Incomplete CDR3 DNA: TGCAGCGCCAAGACAGGGAACCCCTACGAG.

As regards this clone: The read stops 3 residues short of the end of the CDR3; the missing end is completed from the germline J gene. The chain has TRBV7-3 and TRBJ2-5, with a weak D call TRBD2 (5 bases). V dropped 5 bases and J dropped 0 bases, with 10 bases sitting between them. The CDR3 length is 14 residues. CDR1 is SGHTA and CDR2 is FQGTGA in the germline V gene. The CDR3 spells CASSHSANQETQYF. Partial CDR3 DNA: TGTGCCAGCAGCCATAGCGCCAACCAAGAGACC.

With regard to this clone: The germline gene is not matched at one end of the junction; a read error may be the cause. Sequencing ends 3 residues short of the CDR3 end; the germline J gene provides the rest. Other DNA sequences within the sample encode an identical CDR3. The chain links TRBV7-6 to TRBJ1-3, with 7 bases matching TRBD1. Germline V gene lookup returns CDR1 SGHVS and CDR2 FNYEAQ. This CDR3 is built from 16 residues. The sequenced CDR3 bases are TGTGCCAGCAGCTTAGGGACAGGAGACTCTGGAAACACG. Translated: CASSLGTGDSGNT. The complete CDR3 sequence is CASSLGTGDSGNTIYF.

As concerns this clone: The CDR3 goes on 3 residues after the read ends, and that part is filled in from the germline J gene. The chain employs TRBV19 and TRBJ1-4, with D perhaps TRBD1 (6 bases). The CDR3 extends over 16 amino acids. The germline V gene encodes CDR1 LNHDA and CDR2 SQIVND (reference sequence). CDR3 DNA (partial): TGTGCCAGTAGTATAAAAACAGGGACCGGGGCCAACGTA. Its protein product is CASSIKTGTGANV. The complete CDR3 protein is CASSIKTGTGANVLFF.

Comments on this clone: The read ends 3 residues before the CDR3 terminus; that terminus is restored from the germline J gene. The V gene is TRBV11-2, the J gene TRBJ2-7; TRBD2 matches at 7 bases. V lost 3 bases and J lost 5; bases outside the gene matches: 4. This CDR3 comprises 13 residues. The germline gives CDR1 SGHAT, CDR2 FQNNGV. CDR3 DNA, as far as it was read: TGTGCCAGCAGCTTCCTGGGGGGGGACGAG. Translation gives CASSFLGGDE. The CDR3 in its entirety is CASSFLGGDEQYF.

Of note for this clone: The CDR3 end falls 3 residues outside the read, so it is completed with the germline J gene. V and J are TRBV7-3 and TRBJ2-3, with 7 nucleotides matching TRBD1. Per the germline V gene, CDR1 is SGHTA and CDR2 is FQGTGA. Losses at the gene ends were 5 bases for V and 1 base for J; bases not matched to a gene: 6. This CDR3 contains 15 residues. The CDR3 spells CASSPRQGGTDTQYF. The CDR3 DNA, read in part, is TGTGCCAGCAGCCCCAGACAGGGTGGCACAGATACG.

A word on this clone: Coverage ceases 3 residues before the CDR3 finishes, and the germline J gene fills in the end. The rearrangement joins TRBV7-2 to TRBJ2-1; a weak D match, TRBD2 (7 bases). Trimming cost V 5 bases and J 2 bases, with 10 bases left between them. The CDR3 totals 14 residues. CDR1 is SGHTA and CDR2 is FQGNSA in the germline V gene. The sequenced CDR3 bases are TGTGCCAGCAGCCGAGGGGGGGCCTACAATGAG. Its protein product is CASSRGGAYNE. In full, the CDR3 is CASSRGGAYNEQFF.

Partial CDR3 DNA: TGTGCCAGTAGTATAGGGACAGGGGTCTCTGGGGCCAACGTC. It codes for CASSIGTGVSGANV. The full-length CDR3 reads as CASSIGTGVSGANVLTF. The chain is built from TRBV19 and TRBJ2-6, with 9 bases lining up with TRBD1. Sequencing ends 3 residues short of the CDR3 end; the germline J gene provides the rest. The CDR3 runs 17 residues. Per the germline V gene, CDR1 is LNHDA and CDR2 is SQIVND (reference sequence). V lost 1 base to trimming and J lost 0 bases; unmatched junction nucleotides: 1.

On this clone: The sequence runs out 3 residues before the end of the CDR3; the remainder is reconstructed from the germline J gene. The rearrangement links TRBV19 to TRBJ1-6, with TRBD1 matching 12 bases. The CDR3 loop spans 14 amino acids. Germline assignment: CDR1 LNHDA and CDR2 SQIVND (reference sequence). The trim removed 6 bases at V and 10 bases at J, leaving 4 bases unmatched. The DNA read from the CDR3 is TGTGCCAGTAGCCCTGGGACAGGGGGCTCACCC. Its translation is CASSPGTGGSP. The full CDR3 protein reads CASSPGTGGSPLHF. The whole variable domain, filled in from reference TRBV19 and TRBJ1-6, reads DGGITQSPKYLFRKEGQNVTLSCEQNLNHDAMYWYRQDPGQGLRLIYYSQIVNDFQKGDIAEGYSVSREKKESFPLTVTSAQKNPTAFYLCASSPGTGGSPLHFGNGTRLTVT.

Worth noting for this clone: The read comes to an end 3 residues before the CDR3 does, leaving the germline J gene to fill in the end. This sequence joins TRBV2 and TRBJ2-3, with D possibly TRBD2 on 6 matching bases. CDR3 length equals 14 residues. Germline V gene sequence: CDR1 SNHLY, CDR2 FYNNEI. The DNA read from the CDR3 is TGTGCCAGCAGTGTCGGGGGAACCCAAGAGACG. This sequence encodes CASSVGGTQET. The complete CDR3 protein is CASSVGGTQETQYF. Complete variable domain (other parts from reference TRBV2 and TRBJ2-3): EPEVTQTPSHQVTQMGQEVILRCVPISNHLYFYWYRQILGQKVEFLVSFYNNEISEKSEIFDDQFSVERPDGSNFTLKIRSTKLEDSAMYFCASSVGGTQETQYFGPGTRLTVL.